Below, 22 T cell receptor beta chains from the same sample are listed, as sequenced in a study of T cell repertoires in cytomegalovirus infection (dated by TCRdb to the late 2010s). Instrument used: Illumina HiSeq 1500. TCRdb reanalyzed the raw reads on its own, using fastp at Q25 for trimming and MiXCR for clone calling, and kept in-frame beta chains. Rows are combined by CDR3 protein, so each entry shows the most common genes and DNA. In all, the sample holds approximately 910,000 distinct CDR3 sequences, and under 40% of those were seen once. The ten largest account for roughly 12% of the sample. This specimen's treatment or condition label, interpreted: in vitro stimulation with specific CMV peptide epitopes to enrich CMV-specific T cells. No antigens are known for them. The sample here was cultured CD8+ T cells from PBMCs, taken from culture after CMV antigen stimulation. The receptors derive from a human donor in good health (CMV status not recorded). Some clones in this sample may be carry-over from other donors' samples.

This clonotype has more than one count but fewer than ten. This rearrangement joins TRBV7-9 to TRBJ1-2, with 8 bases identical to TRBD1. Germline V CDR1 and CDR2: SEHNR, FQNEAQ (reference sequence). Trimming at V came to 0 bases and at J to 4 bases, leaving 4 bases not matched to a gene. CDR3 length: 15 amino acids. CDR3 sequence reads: CASSLAEGTGYGYTF. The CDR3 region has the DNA TGTGCCAGCAGCTTAGCCGAAGGGACAGGCTATGGCTACACCTTC.

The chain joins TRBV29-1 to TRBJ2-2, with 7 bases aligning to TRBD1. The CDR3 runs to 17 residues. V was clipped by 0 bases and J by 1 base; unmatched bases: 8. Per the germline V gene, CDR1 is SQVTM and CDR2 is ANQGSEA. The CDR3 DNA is TGCAGCGTTGAAGATCCGTTAGGGACAGTGAACACCGGGGAGCTGTTTTTT. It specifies CSVEDPLGTVNTGELFF.

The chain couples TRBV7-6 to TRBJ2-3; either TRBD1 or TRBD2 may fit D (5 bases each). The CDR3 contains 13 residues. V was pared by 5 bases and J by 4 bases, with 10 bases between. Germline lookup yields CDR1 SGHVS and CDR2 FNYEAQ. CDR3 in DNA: TGTGCCAGCAGCACGGGACGCCCAGATACGCAGTATTTT. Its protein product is CASSTGRPDTQYF.

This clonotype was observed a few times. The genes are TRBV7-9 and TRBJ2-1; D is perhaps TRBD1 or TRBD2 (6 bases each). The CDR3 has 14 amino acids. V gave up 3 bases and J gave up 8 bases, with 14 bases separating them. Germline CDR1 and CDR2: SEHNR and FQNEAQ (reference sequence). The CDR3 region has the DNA TGTGCCAGCAGCTTCACGGGGGCGCGGGATGAGCAGTTCTTC. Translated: CASSFTGARDEQFF.

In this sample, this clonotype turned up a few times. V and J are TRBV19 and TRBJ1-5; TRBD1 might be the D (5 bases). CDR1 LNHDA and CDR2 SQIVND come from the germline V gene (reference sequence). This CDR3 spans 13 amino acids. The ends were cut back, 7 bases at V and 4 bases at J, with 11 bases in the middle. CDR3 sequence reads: CASTIGGNQPQHF. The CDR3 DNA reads TGTGCCAGTACCATCGGGGGGAATCAGCCCCAGCATTTT.

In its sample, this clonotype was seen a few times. CDR3 coding DNA: TGTGCCAGTAGTATGGGGGCCACTGAAGCTTTCTTT. This codes for CASSMGATEAFF. The chain uses TRBV19 and TRBJ1-1, with a possible D match to TRBD1 (6 bases). CDR3 length: 12 amino acids. V lost 3 bases and J 4 bases, leaving 6 bases between the germline ends. Germline CDR1 LNHDA, CDR2 SQIVND (reference sequence).

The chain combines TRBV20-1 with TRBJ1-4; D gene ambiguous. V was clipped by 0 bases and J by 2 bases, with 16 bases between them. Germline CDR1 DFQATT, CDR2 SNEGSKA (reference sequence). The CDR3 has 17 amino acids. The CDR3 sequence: CSARDSEDPETNEKLFF. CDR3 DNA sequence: TGCAGTGCTAGAGATTCCGAGGACCCCGAGACTAATGAAAAACTGTTTTTT.

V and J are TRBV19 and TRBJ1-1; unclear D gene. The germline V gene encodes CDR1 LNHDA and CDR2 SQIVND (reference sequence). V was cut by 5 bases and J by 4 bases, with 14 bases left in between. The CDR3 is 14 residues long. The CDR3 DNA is TGTGCCAGTAGTTTCGGGGTAGGTGGCACTGAAGCTTTCTTT. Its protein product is CASSFGVGGTEAFF.

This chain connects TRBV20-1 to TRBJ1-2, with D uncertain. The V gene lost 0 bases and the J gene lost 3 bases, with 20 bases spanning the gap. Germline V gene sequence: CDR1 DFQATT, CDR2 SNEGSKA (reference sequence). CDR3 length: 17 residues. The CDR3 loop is CSARDIDQARTYYGYTF. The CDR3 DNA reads TGCAGTGCTAGAGATATAGATCAGGCCCGAACCTACTATGGCTACACCTTC.

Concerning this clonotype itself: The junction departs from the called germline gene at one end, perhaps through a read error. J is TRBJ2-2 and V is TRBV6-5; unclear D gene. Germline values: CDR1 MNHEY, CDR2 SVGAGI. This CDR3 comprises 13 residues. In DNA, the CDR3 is TGTGCCAGCAGTTACTCGAAGACCGGGGAGCTGTTTTTT. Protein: CASSYSKTGELFF.

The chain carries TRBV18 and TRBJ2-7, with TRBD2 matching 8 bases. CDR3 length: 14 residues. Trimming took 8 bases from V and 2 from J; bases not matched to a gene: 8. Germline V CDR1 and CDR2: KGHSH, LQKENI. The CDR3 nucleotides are TGTGCCAGCACCCCGGGAGGGTCGGCCTACGAGCAGTACTTC. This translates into CASTPGGSAYEQYF.

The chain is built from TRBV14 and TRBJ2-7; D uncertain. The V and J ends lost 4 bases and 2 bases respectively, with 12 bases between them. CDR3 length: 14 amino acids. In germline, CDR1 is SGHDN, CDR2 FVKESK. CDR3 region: CASSRYDGPYEQYV. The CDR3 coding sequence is TGTGCCAGCAGCCGATACGACGGACCCTACGAGCAGTACGTC.

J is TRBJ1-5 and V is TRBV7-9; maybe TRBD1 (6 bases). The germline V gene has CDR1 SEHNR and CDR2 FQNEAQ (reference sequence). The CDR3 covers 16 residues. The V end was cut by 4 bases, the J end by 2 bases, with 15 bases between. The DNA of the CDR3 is TGTGCCAGCAGCTCAAACAGGGATGGAGGCAATCAGCCCCAGCATTTT. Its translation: CASSSNRDGGNQPQHF.

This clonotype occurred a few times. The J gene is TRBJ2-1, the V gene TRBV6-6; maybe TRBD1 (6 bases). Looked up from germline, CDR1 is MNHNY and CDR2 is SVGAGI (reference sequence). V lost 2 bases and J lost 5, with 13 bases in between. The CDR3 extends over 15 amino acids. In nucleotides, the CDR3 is TGTGCCAGCAGTTACCCCCCCTACAGGGACAATGAGCAGTTCTTC. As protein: CASSYPPYRDNEQFF.

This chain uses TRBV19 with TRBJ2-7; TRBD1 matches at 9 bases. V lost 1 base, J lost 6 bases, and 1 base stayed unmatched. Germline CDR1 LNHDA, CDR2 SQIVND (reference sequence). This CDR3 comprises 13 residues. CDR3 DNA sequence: TGTGCCAGTAGTATAGGGACAGGGGCCGAGCAGTACGTC. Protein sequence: CASSIGTGAEQYV.

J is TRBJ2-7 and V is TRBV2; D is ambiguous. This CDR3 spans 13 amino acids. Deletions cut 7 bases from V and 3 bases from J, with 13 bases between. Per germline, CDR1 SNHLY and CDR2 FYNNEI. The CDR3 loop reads CASNTGSVYEQYF. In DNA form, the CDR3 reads TGTGCCAGCAACACTGGCTCGGTCTACGAGCAGTACTTC.

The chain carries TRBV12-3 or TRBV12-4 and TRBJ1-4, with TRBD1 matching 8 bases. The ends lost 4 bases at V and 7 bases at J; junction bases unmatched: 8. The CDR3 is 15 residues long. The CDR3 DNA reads TGTGCCAGCAGTTCTGATGACAGGGGTTTTGAAAAACTGTTTTTT. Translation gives CASSSDDRGFEKLFF.

CDR3 protein: CSVQGAGEQFF. CDR3 nucleotides: TGCAGCGTCCAGGGGGCGGGTGAGCAGTTCTTC. V is TRBV29-1 and J is TRBJ2-1, with TRBD1 matching 8 bases. CDR3 size: 11 residues. In germline, CDR1 is SQVTM, CDR2 ANQGSEA. V shed 6 bases, J shed 9 bases, and the junction held 4 bases outside the gene matches.

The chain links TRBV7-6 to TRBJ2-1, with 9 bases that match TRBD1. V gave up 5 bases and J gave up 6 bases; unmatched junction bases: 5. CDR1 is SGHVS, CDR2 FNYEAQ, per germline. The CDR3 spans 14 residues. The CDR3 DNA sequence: TGTGCCAGCAGCGAGGGACAGGGAGGCAATGAGCAGTTCTTC. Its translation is CASSEGQGGNEQFF.

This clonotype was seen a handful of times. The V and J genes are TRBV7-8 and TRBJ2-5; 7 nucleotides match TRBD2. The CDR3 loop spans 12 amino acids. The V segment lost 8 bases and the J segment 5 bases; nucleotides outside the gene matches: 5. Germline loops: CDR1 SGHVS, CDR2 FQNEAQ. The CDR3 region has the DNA TGTGCCAGCGCTTCCGGGGGGGAGACCCAGTACTTC. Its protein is CASASGGETQYF. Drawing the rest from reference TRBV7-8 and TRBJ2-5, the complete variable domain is GAGVSQSPRYKVAKRGQDVALRCDPISGHVSLFWYQQALGQGPEFLTYFQNEAQLDKSGLPSDRFFAERPEGSVSTLKIQRTQQEDSAVYLCASASGGETQYFGPGTRLLVL.

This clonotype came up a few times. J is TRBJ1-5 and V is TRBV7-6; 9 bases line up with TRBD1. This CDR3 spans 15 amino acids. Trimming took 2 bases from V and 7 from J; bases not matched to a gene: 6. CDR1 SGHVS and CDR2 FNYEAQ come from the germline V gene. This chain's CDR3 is CASSLTDRGRQPQHF. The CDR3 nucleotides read TGTGCCAGCAGCTTAACGGACAGGGGAAGACAGCCCCAGCATTTT.

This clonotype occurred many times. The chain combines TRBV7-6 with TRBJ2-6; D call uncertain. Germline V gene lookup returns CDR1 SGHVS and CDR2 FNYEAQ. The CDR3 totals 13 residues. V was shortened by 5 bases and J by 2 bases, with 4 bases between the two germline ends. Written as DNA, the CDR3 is TGTGCCAGCAGCCCGGCTGGGGCCAACGTCCTGACTTTC. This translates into CASSPAGANVLTF.